One and the same sample provided the 25 T cell receptor beta chains below, sequenced in a study of regulatory T cells in long-lasting Graves disease. The time point here: persistent/refractory GD, antithyroid drugs over 5 years with positive TRAb. TCR sequences were obtained from RNA taken from PBMCs. According to the study, TCR beta libraries were built with iRepertoire HTBI primers and CDR3-region Arm-PCR. TCRdb analysed the multiplex PCR reads with MiXCR anew, one entry per CDR3 protein. Of about 400,000 distinct CDR3 sequences listed, roughly 20% are singletons. Sequencing used peripheral blood mononuclear cells (PBMCs), obtained when the disease was refractory, from a patient treated with antithyroid drugs. The receptors were sampled from a female donor with Graves disease.

There are many counts of this clonotype. The gene calls are TRBV11-2 and TRBJ2-7, with 11 bases fitting TRBD2. Trimming at V came to 3 bases and at J to 2 bases, leaving 6 bases not matched to a gene. CDR3 size: 16 residues. Germline CDR1 and CDR2: SGHAT and FQNNGV. The DNA of the CDR3 is TGTGCCAGCAGCTTGATACTAGCGGGAGCAACCTACGAGCAGTACTTC. Amino acid sequence: CASSLILAGATYEQYF.

This clonotype was counted ten times or more. V gene TRBV12-3 or TRBV12-4 combines with J gene TRBJ2-5; 9 bases match TRBD2. Trimming removed 5 bases from V and 5 bases from J; junction bases left unmatched: 9. The CDR3 sequence is 15 residues long. This CDR3 is CASSPSGTPEETQYF. CDR3 DNA: TGTGCCAGCAGTCCTAGCGGGACACCTGAGGAGACCCAGTACTTC.

There are many counts of this clonotype. J is TRBJ1-2 and V is TRBV7-2; the match to TRBD1 covers 8 bases. Trimming removed 6 bases from V and 5 bases from J; junction bases left unmatched: 14. The CDR3 spans 16 residues. CDR1 and CDR2 from the germline V gene are SGHTA and FQGNSA. CDR3 residues: CASSNQRSGGTYGYTF. The CDR3 DNA reads TGTGCCAGCAGTAACCAGAGGTCAGGGGGCACGTATGGCTACACCTTC. Filled out from reference TRBV7-2 and TRBJ1-2, the complete variable domain reads GAGVSQSPSNKVTEKGKDVELRCDPISGHTALYWYRQSLGQGLEFLIYFQGNSAPDKSGLPSDRFSAERTGGSVSTLTIQRTQQEDSAVYLCASSNQRSGGTYGYTFGSGTRLTVV.

This chain joins TRBV3-1 and TRBJ1-5; D not resolved. With 1 base removed from V and 4 bases from J, the gap between germline ends came to 14 bases. CDR3 length equals 16 residues. Germline CDR1 is LGHDT and CDR2 is YNNKEL (reference sequence). The CDR3 bases are TGTGCCAGCAGCCAAGGGGCACCCCATGGGAATCAGCCCCAGCATTTT. Amino acids: CASSQGAPHGNQPQHF.

This clonotype was found many times. As DNA, the CDR3 is TGTGCCAGCAACCTGCTAGATCGGTACGAGCAGTACTTC. It encodes CASNLLDRYEQYF. This sequence joins TRBV2 and TRBJ2-7; D is ambiguous. V was trimmed by 7 bases and J by 4 bases, leaving 14 bases between them. Germline loops: CDR1 SNHLY, CDR2 FYNNEI. The CDR3 has 13 amino acids.

This clonotype has a count of ten or more. The V gene is TRBV2, the J gene TRBJ2-5; no clear D. V lost 6 bases and J lost 3, with 5 bases in between. The V gene's germline CDR1 is SNHLY and CDR2 FYNNEI. The CDR3 totals 11 residues. The CDR3 nucleotides read TGTGCCAGCAGAGTGAAAGAGACCCAGTACTTC. Amino acids: CASRVKETQYF. Full variable domain (remainder filled in from reference TRBV2 and TRBJ2-5): EPEVTQTPSHQVTQMGQEVILRCVPISNHLYFYWYRQILGQKVEFLVSFYNNEISEKSEIFDDQFSVERPDGSNFTLKIRSTKLEDSAMYFCASRVKETQYFGPGTRLLVL.

This clonotype was picked up many times. The chain couples TRBV12-3 or TRBV12-4 to TRBJ2-7, with TRBD2 identical over 10 bases. This CDR3 is built from 14 residues. Trimming cost V 6 bases and J 6 bases; bases outside gene matches: 8. CDR3 region: CASSPGLATVEQYF. CDR3 nucleotide sequence: TGTGCCAGCAGCCCGGGACTAGCGACCGTCGAGCAGTACTTC.

Notes on this clonotype: A junction end diverges from the germline sequence, so it may reflect a read error. The V and J genes are TRBV18 and TRBJ1-1; maybe TRBD1 (5 bases). There are 15 residues in the CDR3. CDR1 KGHSH and CDR2 LQKENI come from the germline V gene. Written as DNA, the CDR3 is TGTGCCAGCTCACCACTTCTGGGGGAAAGCACTGAAGCTCTCTTT. This codes for CASSPLLGESTEALF.

The J gene is TRBJ2-5, the V gene TRBV7-2, with 11 bases lining up with TRBD1. The CDR3 runs to 15 residues. After removal of 4 bases from V and 5 bases from J, the junction contained 6 bases not matched to a gene. Germline-derived CDR1 and CDR2 are SGHTA and FQGNSA. The CDR3 sequence: CASSWGQGGGETQYF. The CDR3 DNA sequence: TGTGCCAGCAGCTGGGGACAGGGGGGGGGGGAGACCCAGTACTTC. The full variable domain, completed using reference TRBV7-2 and TRBJ2-5, is GAGVSQSPSNKVTEKGKDVELRCDPISGHTALYWYRQSLGQGLEFLIYFQGNSAPDKSGLPSDRFSAERTGGSVSTLTIQRTQQEDSAVYLCASSWGQGGGETQYFGPGTRLLVL.

This clonotype was seen a few times. The CDR3 sequence is CASRPTGALNTEAFF. As DNA, the CDR3 is TGTGCCAGTAGGCCTACAGGGGCGCTGAACACTGAAGCTTTCTTT. This chain connects TRBV19 to TRBJ1-1; 7 bases are a match to TRBD1. Losses at the gene ends were 6 bases for V and 0 bases for J; bases not matched to a gene: 7. The CDR3 is 15 amino acids. CDR1 and CDR2 from the germline V gene are LNHDA and SQIVND (reference sequence).

The chain combines TRBV7-9 with TRBJ1-2; D ambiguous. The germline V gene has CDR1 SEHNR and CDR2 FQNEAQ (reference sequence). This CDR3 region has 14 residues. Trimming removed 5 bases at V and 2 bases at J, with 12 bases between. This CDR3 reads CASSGTELNYGYTF. DNA of the CDR3: TGTGCCAGCAGCGGTACAGAACTCAACTATGGCTACACCTTC.

The chain has TRBV7-6 and TRBJ2-2; D ambiguous. Trimming stripped 1 base from V and 1 base from J, with 16 bases between. Germline V lookup: CDR1 SGHVS, CDR2 FNYEAQ. The CDR3 consists of 18 residues. The CDR3 region has the DNA TGTGCCAGCAGCTTAGGTTTGGGTCAGCTGGGGAACACCGGGGAGCTGTTTTTT. This encodes CASSLGLGQLGNTGELFF.

This clonotype occurred a few times. The rearrangement joins TRBV30 to TRBJ1-1; D is unresolved. V was pared by 2 bases and J by 5 bases, with 6 bases between. CDR1 is GTSNPN and CDR2 is SVGIG in the germline V gene (reference sequence). The CDR3 spans 11 residues. The CDR3 nucleotides are TGTGCCTGGAGTCGGGAAACTGAAGCTTTCTTT. Encoded protein: CAWSRETEAFF.

The J gene is TRBJ2-2, the V gene TRBV6-1; 9 bases are a match to TRBD2. The CDR3 spans 17 residues. With V trimmed by 5 bases and J by 8 bases, 15 bases remained unmatched. Germline CDR1 and CDR2: MNHNS and SASEGT. The CDR3 DNA reads TGTGCCAGCAGTTCCGATCGGCGGGAGGGCCTGGGAGGGGAGCTGTTTTTT. Translated: CASSSDRREGLGGELFF.

This clonotype occurred a few times. The V call is TRBV7-9, the J call TRBJ2-5, with D maybe TRBD2 (5 bases). The germline V gene encodes CDR1 SEHNR and CDR2 FQNEAQ (reference sequence). The length of the CDR3 is 14 residues. V lost 5 bases and J 5 bases, leaving 15 bases between the germline ends. This CDR3 reads CASSPTTSGETQYF. The CDR3 DNA follows: TGTGCCAGCAGCCCTACCACCTCGGGGGAGACCCAGTACTTC.

This clonotype has only a few counts. This rearrangement joins TRBV4-3 to TRBJ1-1, with TRBD1 as a possible D gene (6 bases). The germline CDR1 and CDR2 sequences are LGHNA and YSLEER. The V end lost 3 bases, the J end lost 7 bases, and 9 bases lay between the germline ends. The CDR3 sequence is 12 residues long. CDR3 bases: TGCGCCAGCAGCCAGAACAGGGTTGAAGCTTTCTTT. This codes for CASSQNRVEAFF.

This clonotype occurred many times. This chain links TRBV2 with TRBJ1-2; D not certain. The CDR3 length is 12 residues. CDR1 and CDR2 (germline): SNHLY, FYNNEI. Trimming pared 6 bases from V and 8 bases from J, leaving 13 bases between. CDR3 sequence (DNA): TGTGCCAGCAGGGATCTGACGGGCGGCTACACCTTC. Translated, it gives CASRDLTGGYTF.

The table lists this clonotype with many counts. The rearrangement joins TRBV10-1 to TRBJ2-5, with a tentative D call TRBD1 (6 bases). This CDR3 contains 14 residues. V was cut by 3 bases and J by 5 bases, with 13 bases left in between. CDR1 is WNHNN and CDR2 is SYGVQD in the germline V gene (reference sequence). CDR3 amino acids: CASSDAGAVETQYF. The CDR3 bases are TGCGCCAGCAGTGATGCAGGGGCGGTCGAGACCCAGTACTTC.

The table lists this clonotype with many counts. The J gene is TRBJ1-2, the V gene TRBV6-2 or TRBV6-3, with 9 bases fitting TRBD1. V was pared by 5 bases and J by 5 bases, with 6 bases of the junction left unmatched. The CDR3 has 14 amino acids. In germline, CDR1 is MNHEY, CDR2 SVGEGT. DNA of the CDR3: TGTGCCAGCAGTAAACGCGGGACAGGGTATGGCTACACCTTC. This gives the protein CASSKRGTGYGYTF.

The chain has TRBV7-2 and TRBJ1-2; 8 bases match TRBD1. Germline CDR1 and CDR2: SGHTA and FQGNSA. CDR3 length: 16 amino acids. V shed 1 base and J 8 bases; nucleotides not matched to a gene: 12. CDR3 in amino acids: CASSLVEQGVGGGYTF. The CDR3 region has the DNA TGTGCCAGCAGCTTAGTAGAACAGGGGGTCGGAGGAGGCTACACCTTC. The full variable domain, rest sourced from reference TRBV7-2 and TRBJ1-2, is GAGVSQSPSNKVTEKGKDVELRCDPISGHTALYWYRQSLGQGLEFLIYFQGNSAPDKSGLPSDRFSAERTGGSVSTLTIQRTQQEDSAVYLCASSLVEQGVGGGYTFGSGTRLTVV.

This clonotype has at least ten counts. The CDR3 DNA sequence: TGTGCCAGCAGTTTCGGGACTAGCGGACCTCCCTACGAGCAGTACTTC. Its protein product is CASSFGTSGPPYEQYF. The chain recombines TRBV28 with TRBJ2-7, with 11 bases lining up with TRBD2. V trimming: 3 bases; J trimming: 2 bases; junction bases outside the gene matches: 6. From germline, CDR1 is MDHEN and CDR2 SYDVKM. The CDR3 covers 16 residues.

The table lists this clonotype with many counts. The rearrangement uses TRBV20-1 and TRBJ1-5; TRBD1 is a possible D gene (5 bases). The CDR3 runs to 17 residues. CDR1 DFQATT and CDR2 SNEGSKA come from the germline V gene (reference sequence). Trimming shortened V by 5 bases and J by 0 bases, and 20 bases separated the two germline ends. The CDR3 nucleotides read TGCAGTGCTCGACCGCGGGACGGACATTATAGCAATCAGCCCCAGCATTTT. Translating it yields CSARPRDGHYSNQPQHF.

This clonotype came up a few times. The CDR3 here is CASSARLAGYEQYF. In DNA form, the CDR3 reads TGTGCCAGCAGCGCAAGACTAGCGGGATACGAGCAGTACTTC. The chain links TRBV11-2 to TRBJ2-7, with 11 bases identical to TRBD2. Germline assignment: CDR1 SGHAT and CDR2 FQNNGV. The CDR3 runs 14 residues. J lost 4 bases, V lost 5 bases, and 4 bases had no gene match. Filled out from reference TRBV11-2 and TRBJ2-7, the complete variable domain reads EAGVAQSPRYKIIEKRQSVAFWCNPISGHATLYWYQQILGQGPKLLIQFQNNGVVDDSQLPKDRFSAERLKGVDSTLKIQPAKLEDSAVYLCASSARLAGYEQYFGPGTRLTVT.

This clonotype occurred many times. This rearrangement joins TRBV28 to TRBJ2-7; a weak D match, TRBD1 (5 bases). Trimming took off 6 bases at V and 6 bases at J, with 21 bases between the two ends. The germline CDR1 and CDR2 sequences are MDHEN and SYDVKM. The CDR3 is made up of 15 amino acids. The CDR3 is CASSITGGGASEQYF. DNA of the CDR3: TGTGCCAGCAGCATTACAGGTGGTGGGGCCAGCGAGCAGTACTTC.

This clonotype showed up just a few times. The chain uses TRBV28 and TRBJ2-7; 7 bases are a match to TRBD2. The CDR3 is 15 amino acids. Germline V gene lookup returns CDR1 MDHEN and CDR2 SYDVKM. With V trimmed by 8 bases and J by 2 bases, 12 bases remained unmatched. The CDR3 nucleotides read TGTGCCAGCGTATGGGGTTTGGGAGGGCCCTACGAGCAGTACTTC. It codes for CASVWGLGGPYEQYF.